This T cell receptor (beta chain) was profiled in a study of blood T cells in healthy people across ages. CDR3 length equals 11 residues. The V end lost 8 bases, the J end lost 4 bases, and 12 bases lay between the germline ends. Germline values: CDR1 SQVTM, CDR2 ANQGSEA. Ten or more counts support this clonotype. Combining a sample-barcoded 5' primer with a J-beta primer mix, a second PCR ran for roughly 7 to 12 cycles. Paired-end reads containing CDR3 totaled no fewer than 2.5 million for each sample. TCRdb reprocessed the 5' RACE reads with MiXCR, giving one entry per CDR3 protein. The repertoire holds 1.5 million to 2 million distinct CDR3 sequences, with about 39% as singletons.

The source is a human donor in good health. Sequencing was carried out using blood. The chain couples TRBV29-1 to TRBJ2-7, with D perhaps TRBD2 (6 bases). The CDR3 bases are TGCAGCCTGTGGAGGGTATACGAGCAGTACTTC. It translates to CSLWRVYEQYF.